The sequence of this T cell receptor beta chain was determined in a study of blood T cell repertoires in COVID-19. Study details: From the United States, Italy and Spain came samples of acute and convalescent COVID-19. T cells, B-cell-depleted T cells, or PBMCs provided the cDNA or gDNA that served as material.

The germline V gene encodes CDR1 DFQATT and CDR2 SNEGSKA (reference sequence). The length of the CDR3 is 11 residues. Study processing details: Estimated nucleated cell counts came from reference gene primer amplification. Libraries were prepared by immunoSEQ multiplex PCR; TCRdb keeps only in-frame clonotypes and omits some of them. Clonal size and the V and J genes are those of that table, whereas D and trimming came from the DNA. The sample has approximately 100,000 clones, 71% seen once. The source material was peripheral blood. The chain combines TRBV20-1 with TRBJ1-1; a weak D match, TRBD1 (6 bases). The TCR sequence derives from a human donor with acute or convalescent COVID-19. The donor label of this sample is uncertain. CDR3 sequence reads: CSAGVWPEAFF. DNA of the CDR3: TGCAGCGCAGGGGTTTGGCCTGAAGCTTTCTTT.